This T cell receptor (beta chain) was sequenced during a study of blood T cells in healthy people across ages. The CDR3 has 17 residues. Germline CDR1 and CDR2: SGHTA and FQGNSA. Through a sample-barcoded 5' primer and a J-beta primer mix, a second PCR was run for roughly 6 to 11 cycles. A single record per CDR3 protein comes from TCRdb applying MiXCR to the 5' RACE reads. The sample consists of over 600,000 distinct CDR3 sequences, roughly 21% of them appearing once. Sequencing was performed on blood. The gene calls are TRBV7-2 and TRBJ2-1, with D possibly TRBD2 on 6 matching bases. The J call may be faulty, since TRBJ2-7 better matches the DNA end. This sequence originates from a man between 65 and 85 years old in good health. The CDR3 DNA reads as TGTGCCAGCAGCCCCGTTCTCCTGGCGGGACGTTCCTACGAGCAGTACTTC. It translates to CASSPVLLAGRSYEQYF.